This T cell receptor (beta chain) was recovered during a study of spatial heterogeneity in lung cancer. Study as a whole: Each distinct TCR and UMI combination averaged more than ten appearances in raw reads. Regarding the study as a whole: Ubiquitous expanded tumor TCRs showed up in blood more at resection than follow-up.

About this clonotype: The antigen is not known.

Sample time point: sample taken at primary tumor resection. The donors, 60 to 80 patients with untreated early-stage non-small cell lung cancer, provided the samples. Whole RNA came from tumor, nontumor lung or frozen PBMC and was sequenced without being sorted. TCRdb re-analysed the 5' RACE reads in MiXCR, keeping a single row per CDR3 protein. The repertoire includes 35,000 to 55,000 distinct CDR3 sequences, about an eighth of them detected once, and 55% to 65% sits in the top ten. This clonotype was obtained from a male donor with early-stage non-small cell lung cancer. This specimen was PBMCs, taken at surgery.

The CDR3 sequence: CAWISRGNNEQFF. For the CDR3, the DNA is TGTGCCTGGATATCAAGAGGTAACAATGAGCAGTTCTTC. The gene calls are TRBV30 and TRBJ2-1; unclear D gene. CDR1 is GTSNPN and CDR2 is SVGIG in the germline V gene (reference sequence). This CDR3 spans 13 amino acids. V gave up 4 bases and J gave up 5 bases, with 12 bases separating them.